Reported below is one T cell receptor (beta chain). No antigen is known for it. The method was immunoSEQ multiplex PCR; TCRdb's version includes in-frame clones alone and lacks a portion of them. This sample carries approximately 720,000 clones, about 90% of them seen once, and the ten largest clones take approximately 22%. These data originate in a study of shared clonotypes between healthy human individuals. Study-level information: Every donor yielded three CD4 naive, three CD4 memory, two CD8 naive and one CD8 memory plate. Broader study findings: Owing to a small donor count, the genetic and exposure-history diversity represented was limited.

Selected positively for CCR7 and CD45RO-negative, naive CD8 cells excluded terminally differentiated effector memory CD45RA+ cells. The healthy adult donors were HIV-negative and reported no recent acute infections or vaccinations. The V end lost 6 bases, the J end lost 3 bases, and 10 bases lay between the germline ends. CDR1 and CDR2 (germline): SGHRS, YFSETQ. The CDR3 is made up of 13 amino acids. The J gene is TRBJ2-1, the V gene TRBV5-1; D is unresolved. Sequencing used naive CD8+ T cells sorted from blood. This sequence originates from a man aged 30 to 45 in good health. CDR3 protein: CASIGSGYNEQFF. The CDR3 DNA reads as TGCGCCAGCATTGGATCCGGCTACAATGAGCAGTTCTTC.